These 10 T cell receptor beta chains were all obtained from the same sample, sequenced in a study of control samples from healthy donors and cancer patients. The repertoire was sequenced with immunoSEQ multiplex PCR; TCRdb's copy has only in-frame clones and lacks some. The sample consists of 170,000 or so clones, 85% to 95% of them appearing once. Sequencing used blood. The source of these receptors is a woman younger than 30 in good health.

The rearrangement links TRBV28 to TRBJ2-2, with TRBD2 as a possible D gene (6 bases). Germline V gives CDR1 MDHEN, CDR2 SYDVKM. Trimming took 6 bases from V and 2 from J, leaving 13 bases between them. The CDR3 has 15 amino acids. DNA for the CDR3: TGTGCCAGCAGCTTAGGGACTGCCAACACCGGGGAGCTGTTTTTT. Its translation: CASSLGTANTGELFF.

The chain couples TRBV7-9 to TRBJ1-1; D possibly corresponds to TRBD1 (5 bases). CDR1 and CDR2 from the germline V gene are SEHNR and FQNEAQ (reference sequence). The CDR3 has 14 residues. V dropped 1 base and J dropped 4 bases, with 10 bases sitting between them. The CDR3: CASSLGHGGTEAFF. Written as DNA, the CDR3 is TGTGCCAGCAGCTTAGGGCATGGGGGCACTGAAGCTTTCTTT.

The V call is TRBV5-1, the J call TRBJ2-3; 16 bases map to TRBD2. The germline CDR1 and CDR2 sequences are SGHRS and YFSETQ. V was clipped by 4 bases and J by 6 bases; unmatched bases: 5. This CDR3 spans 16 amino acids. CDR3 in amino acids: CASSPGLAGGADTQYF. In DNA, the CDR3 is TGCGCCAGCAGCCCGGGACTAGCGGGAGGGGCGGATACGCAGTATTTT. Full variable domain (missing parts from reference TRBV5-1 and TRBJ2-3): KAGVTQTPRYLIKTRGQQVTLSCSPISGHRSVSWYQQTPGQGLQFLFEYFSETQRNKGNFPGRFSGRQFSNSRSEMNVSTLELGDSALYLCASSPGLAGGADTQYFGPGTRLTVL.

The rearrangement joins TRBV29-1 to TRBJ2-4, with D possibly called TRBD1 or TRBD2 (5 bases each). The CDR3 is 13 amino acids. Trimming cost V 3 bases and J 7 bases, with 13 bases left between them. Germline loops: CDR1 SQVTM, CDR2 ANQGSEA. The DNA of the CDR3 is TGCAGCGTTGATGTGGGGGAAAAGAACATTCAGTACTTC. Amino acids: CSVDVGEKNIQYF. Full variable domain (rest looked up from reference TRBV29-1 and TRBJ2-4): SAVISQKPSRDICQRGTSLTIQCQVDSQVTMMFWYRQQPGQSLTLIATANQGSEATYESGFVIDKFPISRPNLTFSTLTVSNMSPEDSSIYLCSVDVGEKNIQYFGAGTRLSVL.

The chain is built from TRBV19 and TRBJ1-1; a weak D match, TRBD1 (5 bases). V lost 7 bases and J 4 bases, leaving 19 bases between the germline ends. CDR1 LNHDA and CDR2 SQIVND come from the germline V gene (reference sequence). The CDR3 is made up of 15 amino acids. The CDR3 sequence: CASIERSGDGTEAFF. The CDR3 nucleotides read TGTGCCAGTATCGAGAGGTCCGGGGACGGCACTGAAGCTTTCTTT.

This clone was counted between two and nine times. The gene calls are TRBV5-1 and TRBJ2-7; D may be TRBD1 (5 bases). The CDR3 contains 13 residues. Deletions cut 4 bases from V and 2 bases from J, with 10 bases between. The germline CDR1 and CDR2 sequences are SGHRS and YFSETQ. The CDR3 sequence: CASSITGPYEQYF. The CDR3 DNA reads TGCGCCAGCAGCATAACAGGACCCTACGAGCAGTACTTC. The full variable domain, its missing parts supplied by reference TRBV5-1 and TRBJ2-7, is KAGVTQTPRYLIKTRGQQVTLSCSPISGHRSVSWYQQTPGQGLQFLFEYFSETQRNKGNFPGRFSGRQFSNSRSEMNVSTLELGDSALYLCASSITGPYEQYFGPGTRLTVT.

The CDR3, as DNA: TGTGCCAGCAGTTTATTAGGTGGGGGGTCCTACGAGCAGTACTTC. Amino acids: CASSLLGGGSYEQYF. V and J are TRBV27 and TRBJ2-7, with D possibly TRBD2 on 6 matching bases. Per the germline V gene, CDR1 is MNHEY and CDR2 is SMNVEV (reference sequence). CDR3 length: 15 residues. V gave up 1 base and J gave up 1 base, with 11 bases separating them.

This sequence joins TRBV11-1 and TRBJ2-2; D tentatively fits TRBD1 or TRBD2 (5 bases each). Trimming cost V 4 bases and J 4 bases, with 10 bases left between them. There are 14 residues in the CDR3. Germline lookup yields CDR1 SGHAT and CDR2 FQDESV (reference sequence). For the CDR3, the DNA is TGTGCCAGCAGCTCTCGTGGGGGCACCGGGGAGCTGTTTTTT. It codes for CASSSRGGTGELFF.

The V gene is TRBV18, the J gene TRBJ1-1; D is perhaps TRBD1 (6 bases). Per germline, CDR1 KGHSH and CDR2 LQKENI. The CDR3 is 13 amino acids. The V end was cut by 10 bases, the J end by 4 bases, with 16 bases between. The chain's CDR3 is CATLRTASTEAFF. CDR3 coding DNA: TGTGCCACCCTGAGGACAGCTTCCACTGAAGCTTTCTTT.

This CDR3 reads CASSPRTSGTPDTQYF. The CDR3 nucleotides are TGTGCCAGCAGCCCGCGGACTAGCGGGACCCCAGATACGCAGTATTTT. This chain uses TRBV11-3 with TRBJ2-3, with 12 bases aligning to TRBD2. The V gene's germline CDR1 is SGHNT and CDR2 YENEEA. Trimming cost V 5 bases and J 4 bases; bases outside gene matches: 7. CDR3 length: 16 residues.